The T cell receptor beta chain described here comes from a study of CXCR3-negative and CXCR3-positive naive CD8 T cells. Study observations and caveats: Hydrophobicity was higher for TRB CDR3s found in CXCR3-positive naive cells than in CXCR3-negative naive cells. Memory cells showed distinct TRBV-TRBJ patterns, while the two naive subsets matched. Relative to memory CD8+ cells, whose diversity was much lower, both naive subsets had comparably high diversity.

Details on this clonotype: Its antigen remains unknown.

All TRB cDNA libraries came from 5' RACE performed with UMI labels. Using the 5' RACE reads, TCRdb records one entry per CDR3 protein without DNA. The sample's table shows nearly 110,000 distinct CDR3 sequences. The V gene's germline CDR1 is LGHNA and CDR2 YSLEER. This CDR3 is built from 13 residues. The genes are TRBV4-3 and TRBJ2-1; TCRdb's assignment of TRBD1 cannot be checked, as there is no DNA. Material for sequencing was naive CXCR3+ CD8+ T cells from blood. Subset here: CD45RO-CCR7+CD27+CD95- naive CD8+ T cells expressing CXCR3 (TNR3+). The sequence was collected from a human donor in good health. Some clones in this sample may be carry-over from other donors' samples. CDR3 residues: CASSQDKGDEQFF.